The 5 T cell receptor beta chains below all came from one sample that was sequenced in a study of blood T cell repertoires in COVID-19 (dated by TCRdb to the early 2020s). The library relied on the immunoSEQ multiplex PCR assay. TCRdb mirrors the immuneACCESS table, restricted to in-frame sequences. Some clones are absent from its copies; in checked studies, under half trace to an unresolved V gene, and the reason for the others is unknown. This sample holds tens of thousands of clones; about four fifths were observed only once. The ten largest clones capture around 5.1% of the sample. Sequences were obtained from peripheral blood. Receptors were obtained from a human donor in a cohort sampled during active COVID-19.

The chain recombines TRBV19 with TRBJ2-3; D is possibly TRBD1 (6 bases). The ends were cut back, 6 bases at V and 4 bases at J, with 11 bases in the middle. CDR1 and CDR2 from the germline V gene are LNHDA and SQIVND (reference sequence). This CDR3 comprises 13 residues. CDR3 region: CASRRGRSDTQYF. The CDR3 bases are TGTGCCAGTAGAAGGGGGAGATCAGATACGCAGTATTTT.

This clone was seen a few times. The CDR3 nucleotides are TGTGCCAGCAGCTTAGTCCCTACAGGGGACGACTACGAGCAGTACTTC. As protein: CASSLVPTGDDYEQYF. V gene TRBV7-9 combines with J gene TRBJ2-7; 7 bases align to TRBD1. CDR1 and CDR2 from the germline V gene are SEHNR and FQNEAQ (reference sequence). J was trimmed by 3 bases and V by 1 base; bases with no gene match: 9. The CDR3 extends over 16 amino acids.

The V call is TRBV5-1, the J call TRBJ2-7, with D possibly matching TRBD2 (6 bases). The CDR3 runs to 14 residues. V shed 4 bases and J shed 0 bases, with 11 bases lying between them. CDR1 SGHRS and CDR2 YFSETQ come from the germline V gene. The CDR3 protein is CASSRSGNSYEQYF. Written as DNA, the CDR3 is TGCGCCAGCAGCCGTAGCGGAAACTCCTACGAGCAGTACTTC.

This rearrangement joins TRBV9 to TRBJ2-7; 8 nucleotides align to TRBD2. The germline CDR1 and CDR2 sequences are SGDLS and YYNGEE. J lost 3 bases, V lost 0 bases, and 5 bases had no gene match. The CDR3 length is 15 residues. CDR3 residues: CASSVDSGSGYEQYF. The CDR3 coding sequence is TGTGCCAGCAGCGTAGACAGCGGGAGTGGCTACGAGCAGTACTTC. The whole variable domain, filled in from reference TRBV9 and TRBJ2-7, reads DSGVTQTPKHLITATGQRVTLRCSPRSGDLSVYWYQQSLDQGLQFLIQYYNGEERAKGNILERFSAQQFPDLHSELNLSSLELGDSALYFCASSVDSGSGYEQYFGPGTRLTVT.

V and J are TRBV7-6 and TRBJ1-1, with D tentatively TRBD1 (5 bases). CDR3 length equals 15 residues. The V gene's germline CDR1 is SGHVS and CDR2 FNYEAQ. V dropped 5 bases and J dropped 3 bases, with 16 bases sitting between them. CDR3 coding DNA: TGTGCCAGCAGCGTGACTAGGGGACCCTACACTGAAGCTTTCTTT. Translation: CASSVTRGPYTEAFF.